The 27 T cell receptor beta chains below all came from one sample that was sequenced in a study of control samples from healthy donors and cancer patients. The repertoire was sequenced with immunoSEQ multiplex PCR; TCRdb's copy has only in-frame clones and lacks some. The sample carries fewer than 110,000 clones, roughly 91% recorded once. The sequencing sample was made of PBMCs. The receptors originated from a man between 60 and 70 years old with lung cancer.

V usage is TRBV5-1 and J usage is TRBJ2-2; D perhaps matches TRBD2 (6 bases). CDR3 length: 15 amino acids. CDR1 and CDR2 from the germline V gene are SGHRS and YFSETQ. Trimming took 4 bases from V and 4 from J, leaving 14 bases between them. CDR3 region: CASSLSRGSTGELFF. CDR3 DNA sequence: TGCGCCAGCAGCCTCTCGCGGGGATCCACCGGGGAGCTGTTTTTT.

The rearrangement uses TRBV2 and TRBJ2-2, with 8 bases identical to TRBD1. V trimming: 7 bases; J trimming: 3 bases; junction bases outside the gene matches: 7. Germline CDR1 reads SNHLY; CDR2 reads FYNNEI. The CDR3 contains 15 residues. In nucleotides, the CDR3 is TGTGCCAGCAATGGGGCAGGGGGCTACACCGGGGAGCTGTTTTTT. Its translation is CASNGAGGYTGELFF.

The J gene is TRBJ1-2, the V gene TRBV5-1; 9 bases match TRBD1. The CDR3 loop spans 14 amino acids. Germline assignment: CDR1 SGHRS and CDR2 YFSETQ. V shed 4 bases and J 3 bases; nucleotides not matched to a gene: 4. The CDR3 loop is CASSLRTGDYGYTF. The CDR3 DNA sequence: TGCGCCAGCAGCCTTAGGACAGGGGACTATGGCTACACCTTC.

The J gene is TRBJ2-5, the V gene TRBV11-2; D tentatively fits TRBD1 or TRBD2 (5 bases each). V lost 5 bases, J lost 5 bases, and 15 bases lay in between. The length of the CDR3 is 14 residues. The germline V gene encodes CDR1 SGHAT and CDR2 FQNNGV. The CDR3 nucleotides read TGTGCCAGCAGCAGAGGGACGTCTAGGGAGACCCAGTACTTC. Protein: CASSRGTSRETQYF.

This clone showed up just once. The V call is TRBV6-5, the J call TRBJ2-1; 9 bases are shared with TRBD1. Germline V gives CDR1 MNHEY, CDR2 SVGAGI. The CDR3 is made up of 15 amino acids. V shed 7 bases, J shed 7 bases, and the junction held 11 bases outside the gene matches. Here the CDR3 reads CASNQPGQGDNEQFF. In nucleotides, the CDR3 is TGTGCCAGCAACCAGCCGGGACAGGGAGATAATGAGCAGTTCTTC.

CDR3 in amino acids: CASSFSTGTPNTEAFF. The CDR3 DNA follows: TGTGCCAGCAGCTTCTCAACCGGGACACCGAACACTGAAGCTTTCTTT. The chain employs TRBV5-6 and TRBJ1-1; possible D gene TRBD1, 6 bases. This CDR3 contains 16 residues. The germline V gene has CDR1 SGHDT and CDR2 YYEEEE. Trimming pared 2 bases from V and 1 base from J, leaving 15 bases between.

As for this clone: Other DNA sequences of this sample code for an identical CDR3. The chain employs TRBV3-1 (or the pseudogene TRBV3-2) and TRBJ2-6; TRBD2 might be the D (6 bases). The V end was cut by 1 base, the J end by 2 bases, with 6 bases between. The germline CDR1 and CDR2 sequences are LGHDT and YNNKEL (reference sequence). This CDR3 is 15 amino acids long. CDR3 region: CASSQGRAGANVLTF. The CDR3 DNA reads TGTGCCAGCAGCCAAGGGAGGGCTGGGGCCAACGTCCTGACTTTC.

This clone was recorded only once. The chain couples TRBV6-4 to TRBJ1-1; D gene uncertain. In germline, CDR1 is MRHNA, CDR2 SNTAGT. With 4 bases removed from V and 0 bases from J, the gap between germline ends came to 9 bases. The CDR3 covers 14 residues. As DNA, the CDR3 is TGTGCCAGCAGTGCGGAGGGAGTGAACACTGAAGCTTTCTTT. It is translated as CASSAEGVNTEAFF.

The chain couples TRBV7-3 to TRBJ2-5; 7 bases agree with TRBD1. V dropped 5 bases and J dropped 4; count of bases not matched to a gene: 10. Germline loops: CDR1 SGHTA, CDR2 FQGTGA. The CDR3 runs to 15 residues. DNA of the CDR3: TGTGCCAGCAGCCCAGGGCGGTGGGACAGAGAGACCCAGTACTTC. This sequence encodes CASSPGRWDRETQYF.

V and J are TRBV6-1 and TRBJ2-3, with D possibly being TRBD1 (6 bases). Germline CDR1 is MNHNS and CDR2 is SASEGT. Trimming took 4 bases from V and 0 from J, leaving 17 bases between them. This CDR3 is built from 17 residues. CDR3 sequence (DNA): TGTGCCAGCAGTGGAAAAAAAAGGGGGAGTAGCACAGATACGCAGTATTTT. Translated: CASSGKKRGSSTDTQYF.

V and J are TRBV5-1 and TRBJ1-1; no clear D. In germline, CDR1 is SGHRS, CDR2 YFSETQ. The germline V and J ends were trimmed by 4 bases and 5 bases, with 21 bases remaining between them. The CDR3 consists of 16 residues. CDR3 sequence: CASSPGAFGRWTEAFF. The CDR3 coding sequence is TGCGCCAGCAGCCCGGGAGCCTTCGGTAGGTGGACTGAAGCTTTCTTT. Full variable domain (missing parts from reference TRBV5-1 and TRBJ1-1): KAGVTQTPRYLIKTRGQQVTLSCSPISGHRSVSWYQQTPGQGLQFLFEYFSETQRNKGNFPGRFSGRQFSNSRSEMNVSTLELGDSALYLCASSPGAFGRWTEAFFGQGTRLTVV.

In its sample, this clone was seen a few times. The J gene is TRBJ1-1, the V gene TRBV9; 8 bases line up with TRBD1. The CDR3 loop spans 13 amino acids. The germline V gene encodes CDR1 SGDLS and CDR2 YYNGEE. After removal of 0 bases from V and 11 bases from J, the junction contained 6 bases not matched to a gene. CDR3 protein: CASSVAPTGAAFF. The CDR3 DNA sequence: TGTGCCAGCAGCGTAGCCCCGACAGGGGCGGCTTTCTTT.

This chain joins TRBV6-6 and TRBJ2-5, with D tentatively TRBD2 (6 bases). The germline gives CDR1 MNHNY, CDR2 SVGAGI (reference sequence). The CDR3 loop spans 16 amino acids. With 2 bases removed from V and 5 bases from J, the gap between germline ends came to 18 bases. As DNA, the CDR3 is TGTGCCAGCAGTTACACTCAAACACCCCGGGGGGAGACCCAGTACTTC. It specifies CASSYTQTPRGETQYF.

The chain links TRBV21-1 to TRBJ2-4; the tabulated D call, TRBD2, remains unverified against the DNA. TRBV21-1 is an annotated pseudogene. The CDR3 spans 14 residues. The CDR3 DNA follows: TGTGCCAGCAGCGACGTGAGTCGGAGGAACATTCAGTACTTC. It is translated as CASSDVSRRNIQYF.

J is TRBJ2-7 and V is TRBV6-5; 7 nucleotides match TRBD2. Germline lookup yields CDR1 MNHEY and CDR2 SVGAGI. The CDR3 loop spans 11 amino acids. V lost 8 bases and J lost 3; bases outside the gene matches: 1. The CDR3 loop reads CASRGDYEQYV. Here the CDR3 DNA reads TGTGCCAGCCGGGGGGACTACGAGCAGTACGTC.

The J gene is TRBJ1-6, the V gene TRBV9, with D unresolved. Germline-derived CDR1 and CDR2 are SGDLS and YYNGEE. Trimming left V 3 bases short and J 14 bases short, with 15 bases between. The CDR3 covers 13 residues. CDR3 sequence (DNA): TGTGCCAGCAGCGCCCCCCCCGGGGTCACCCTCCACTTT. As protein: CASSAPPGVTLHF.

This clone has a count of ten or more. The rearrangement uses TRBV6-5 and TRBJ2-6; TRBD1 matches 7 bases. Germline loops: CDR1 MNHEY, CDR2 SVGAGI. V trimming: 6 bases; J trimming: 0 bases; junction bases outside the gene matches: 2. This CDR3 contains 15 residues. The CDR3 here is CASRAGGSGANVLTF. Here the CDR3 DNA reads TGTGCCAGCAGGGCAGGGGGCTCTGGGGCCAACGTCCTGACTTTC.

Only a few counts were recorded for this clone. The V and J genes are TRBV5-1 and TRBJ1-6, with D tentatively TRBD1 (5 bases). V was shortened by 0 bases and J by 5 bases, with 6 bases between the two germline ends. The CDR3 has 14 amino acids. Per germline, CDR1 SGHRS and CDR2 YFSETQ. The CDR3 here is CASSLVGDNSPLHF. DNA of the CDR3: TGCGCCAGCAGCTTGGTAGGGGATAATTCACCCCTCCACTTT.

The chain recombines TRBV10-3 with TRBJ2-2; TRBD2 might be the D (6 bases). V was trimmed by 6 bases and J by 0 bases, leaving 11 bases between them. The CDR3 totals 15 residues. Germline V gene data show CDR1 as ENHRY and CDR2 as SYGVKD. The CDR3 bases are TGTGCCATCAGCTCGGGACTCACGAACACCGGGGAGCTGTTTTTT. Translated, it gives CAISSGLTNTGELFF.

V usage is TRBV5-5 and J usage is TRBJ1-6; D unclear. This CDR3 is 11 amino acids long. Trimming took off 1 base at V and 9 bases at J, with 2 bases between the two ends. In germline, CDR1 is SGHKS, CDR2 YYEKEE (reference sequence). This CDR3 is CASSLTSPLHF. CDR3 coding DNA: TGTGCCAGCAGCTTGACTTCACCCCTCCACTTT.

With respect to this clone: Other nucleotide sequences in the sample specify the same CDR3. The chain has TRBV7-9 and TRBJ1-3; 8 bases are shared with TRBD1. V trimming: 4 bases; J trimming: 1 base; junction bases outside the gene matches: 3. The CDR3 length is 15 residues. From germline, CDR1 is SEHNR and CDR2 FQNEAQ (reference sequence). In DNA form, the CDR3 reads TGTGCCAGCAGCTCAGACAGGGGTTCTGGAAACACCATATATTTT. It is translated as CASSSDRGSGNTIYF.

J is TRBJ2-7 and V is TRBV5-1, with 8 bases matching TRBD1. This CDR3 is built from 15 residues. The germline gives CDR1 SGHRS, CDR2 YFSETQ. Trimming cost V 0 bases and J 2 bases; bases outside gene matches: 4. CDR3 sequence: CASSLDGQGTYEQYF. CDR3 nucleotides: TGCGCCAGCAGCTTGGATGGACAGGGTACCTACGAGCAGTACTTC.

This clone was picked up one time. The chain uses TRBV11-3 and TRBJ1-2, with a tentative D call TRBD1 (5 bases). The V end lost 4 bases, the J end lost 7 bases, and 10 bases lay between the germline ends. The CDR3 contains 12 residues. Germline loops: CDR1 SGHNT, CDR2 YENEEA. In DNA form, the CDR3 reads TGTGCCAGCAGCTCGCTTGGGGGTGGCTACACCTTC. This codes for CASSSLGGGYTF.

CDR3 in DNA: TGTGCCAGCAGCTTAGTAGGGACACCCTTAAGGACCGGGGAGCTGTTTTTT. This codes for CASSLVGTPLRTGELFF. The chain carries TRBV7-2 and TRBJ2-2, with D perhaps matching TRBD1 (6 bases). Trimming left V 1 base short and J 5 bases short, with 17 bases between. Germline CDR1 reads SGHTA; CDR2 reads FQGNSA. This CDR3 has 17 residues.

The chain carries TRBV5-1 and TRBJ2-3, with D perhaps matching TRBD1 (5 bases). The CDR3 covers 13 residues. Trimming left V 5 bases short and J 2 bases short, with 9 bases between. The germline V gene encodes CDR1 SGHRS and CDR2 YFSETQ. CDR3 amino acids: CASSQGVTDTQYF. CDR3 nucleotide sequence: TGCGCCAGCAGTCAAGGGGTCACAGATACGCAGTATTTT. Variable domain in full (rest from reference TRBV5-1 and TRBJ2-3): KAGVTQTPRYLIKTRGQQVTLSCSPISGHRSVSWYQQTPGQGLQFLFEYFSETQRNKGNFPGRFSGRQFSNSRSEMNVSTLELGDSALYLCASSQGVTDTQYFGPGTRLTVL.

CDR3 region: CASSLGFKWGDANTGELFF. In nucleotides, the CDR3 is TGCGCCAGCAGCTTGGGATTTAAGTGGGGCGACGCGAACACCGGGGAGCTGTTTTTT. The genes are TRBV5-1 and TRBJ2-2, with D perhaps matching TRBD1 (5 bases). The V gene lost 0 bases and the J gene lost 0 bases, with 18 bases spanning the gap. CDR1 is SGHRS, CDR2 YFSETQ, per germline. This CDR3 is built from 19 residues. The variable domain in full, with the rest retrieved from reference TRBV5-1 and TRBJ2-2, is KAGVTQTPRYLIKTRGQQVTLSCSPISGHRSVSWYQQTPGQGLQFLFEYFSETQRNKGNFPGRFSGRQFSNSRSEMNVSTLELGDSALYLCASSLGFKWGDANTGELFFGEGSRLTVL.

This sequence joins TRBV6-4 and TRBJ2-1, with 9 bases that match TRBD2. After removal of 3 bases from V and 7 bases from J, the junction contained 7 bases not matched to a gene. Looked up from germline, CDR1 is MRHNA and CDR2 is SNTAGT. The CDR3 length is 15 residues. CDR3 coding DNA: TGTGCCAGCAGTGATTCAGCGGGGGGAAGGAATGAGCAGTTCTTC. This translates into CASSDSAGGRNEQFF.